Each of the 12 T cell receptor beta chains below was sequenced from the same sample in a study of blood T cell repertoires in COVID-19. Assay used: immunoSEQ multiplex PCR; TCRdb lists only in-frame clones, some missing. The sample contains over 35,000 clones, around 90% of which appear only once. Source material: peripheral blood. The receptors derive from a man aged 65-85 years with active COVID-19.

The chain is built from TRBV6-6 and TRBJ1-5; D not certain. Germline loops: CDR1 MNHNY, CDR2 SVGAGI (reference sequence). The CDR3 totals 14 residues. The germline V and J ends were trimmed by 1 base and 4 bases, with 8 bases remaining between them. The CDR3 is CASSYFGDNQPQHF. The CDR3 DNA is TGTGCCAGCAGTTACTTTGGAGATAATCAGCCCCAGCATTTT.

The genes are TRBV11-2 and TRBJ2-5, with TRBD2 identical over 7 bases. Losses at the gene ends were 2 bases for V and 5 bases for J; bases not matched to a gene: 5. This CDR3 has 14 residues. Germline CDR1 reads SGHAT; CDR2 reads FQNNGV. This chain's CDR3 is CASSLNSGEETQYF. Written as DNA, the CDR3 is TGTGCCAGCAGCTTAAACAGCGGGGAGGAGACCCAGTACTTC.

The chain has TRBV5-1 and TRBJ2-7, with D perhaps TRBD2 (5 bases). The CDR3 is made up of 14 amino acids. CDR1 and CDR2 (germline): SGHRS, YFSETQ. V was trimmed by 3 bases and J by 0 bases, leaving 10 bases between them. The CDR3 nucleotides are TGCGCCAGCAGCTCCGAGCGGTACTCCTACGAGCAGTACTTC. Amino acid sequence: CASSSERYSYEQYF.

V gene TRBV30 combines with J gene TRBJ2-3; 7 positions match TRBD2. Germline V gene sequence: CDR1 GTSNPN, CDR2 SVGIG (reference sequence). V shed 3 bases, J shed 2 bases, and the junction held 5 bases outside the gene matches. This CDR3 has 14 amino acids. The CDR3 spells CAWSRSGVTDTQYF. The CDR3 bases are TGTGCCTGGAGCAGAAGCGGGGTCACAGATACGCAGTATTTT.

V and J are TRBV7-3 and TRBJ1-2, with D possibly being TRBD1 (5 bases). Trimming left V 5 bases short and J 3 bases short, with 13 bases between. In germline, CDR1 is SGHTA, CDR2 FQGTGA. CDR3 size: 14 residues. CDR3 sequence reads: CASSPGPRDYGYTF. CDR3 in DNA: TGTGCCAGCAGCCCCGGTCCCAGGGACTATGGCTACACCTTC. The whole variable domain, filled in from reference TRBV7-3 and TRBJ1-2, reads GAGVSQTPSNKVTEKGKYVELRCDPISGHTALYWYRQSLGQGPEFLIYFQGTGAADDSGLPNDRFFAVRPEGSVSTLKIQRTERGDSAVYLCASSPGPRDYGYTFGSGTRLTVV.

The J gene is TRBJ2-1, the V gene TRBV11-2; 10 bases fit TRBD1. Germline trimming cut 4 bases from V and 5 bases from J; bases unmatched to any gene: 2. The CDR3 is 14 residues long. From germline, CDR1 is SGHAT and CDR2 FQNNGV. CDR3 bases: TGTGCCAGCAGCTGGGGACAGGGGAACAATGAGCAGTTCTTC. This translates into CASSWGQGNNEQFF.

V usage is TRBV6-5 and J usage is TRBJ1-2; 7 bases agree with TRBD1. The germline V gene encodes CDR1 MNHEY and CDR2 SVGAGI. The CDR3 length is 15 residues. The V and J ends lost 7 bases and 3 bases, in that order; junction bases with no gene match: 11. The CDR3 reads CASTRRQGGDYGYTF. The CDR3 region has the DNA TGTGCCAGCACCCGAAGACAGGGTGGGGACTATGGCTACACCTTC.

The V and J genes are TRBV5-8 and TRBJ2-7, with TRBD2 matching 14 bases. V was pared by 5 bases and J by 6 bases, with 4 bases of the junction left unmatched. CDR3 length: 14 amino acids. Per germline, CDR1 SGHTS and CDR2 YDEGEE. The CDR3: CASRTSGRAGEQYF. For the CDR3, the DNA is TGTGCCAGCAGGACTAGCGGGAGGGCCGGCGAGCAGTACTTC.

The chain uses TRBV3-1 (or the pseudogene TRBV3-2) and TRBJ2-7; 11 nucleotides line up with TRBD2. Germline V gene data show CDR1 as LGHDT and CDR2 as YNNKEL (reference sequence). This CDR3 is built from 15 residues. The J segment lost 2 bases and the V segment lost 8 bases, leaving 8 bases of the junction unmatched. The CDR3 sequence: CASGRLAGGPYEQYF. CDR3 nucleotide sequence: TGTGCCAGCGGGCGTTTAGCGGGGGGGCCCTACGAGCAGTACTTC.

The chain is built from TRBV2 and TRBJ2-3, with a weak D call TRBD2 (5 bases). The V gene lost 3 bases and the J gene lost 1 base, with 14 bases spanning the gap. Germline V lookup: CDR1 SNHLY, CDR2 FYNNEI. This CDR3 region has 16 residues. For the CDR3, the DNA is TGTGCCAGCAGTGAGATGAGAGGGTTCGGCACAGATACGCAGTATTTT. Protein: CASSEMRGFGTDTQYF.

This clone was observed once. This sequence joins TRBV28 and TRBJ1-2; D is possibly TRBD1 (6 bases). Between the trimmed V and J ends, which lost 4 bases and 7 bases, there was a span of 16 bases. CDR1 and CDR2 from the germline V gene are MDHEN and SYDVKM. The CDR3 runs 14 residues. The CDR3 loop reads CASSSQGHPSGYTF. The CDR3 DNA sequence: TGTGCCAGCAGTTCCCAGGGACACCCTTCTGGCTACACCTTC.

The gene calls are TRBV18 and TRBJ2-1; 8 positions agree with TRBD1. Germline CDR1 is KGHSH and CDR2 is LQKENI. Losses at the gene ends were 4 bases for V and 0 bases for J; bases not matched to a gene: 8. The CDR3 consists of 17 residues. The CDR3 DNA is TGTGCCAGCTCACACAAACAGGGGGGCTACTCCTACAATGAGCAGTTCTTC. Protein sequence: CASSHKQGGYSYNEQFF.